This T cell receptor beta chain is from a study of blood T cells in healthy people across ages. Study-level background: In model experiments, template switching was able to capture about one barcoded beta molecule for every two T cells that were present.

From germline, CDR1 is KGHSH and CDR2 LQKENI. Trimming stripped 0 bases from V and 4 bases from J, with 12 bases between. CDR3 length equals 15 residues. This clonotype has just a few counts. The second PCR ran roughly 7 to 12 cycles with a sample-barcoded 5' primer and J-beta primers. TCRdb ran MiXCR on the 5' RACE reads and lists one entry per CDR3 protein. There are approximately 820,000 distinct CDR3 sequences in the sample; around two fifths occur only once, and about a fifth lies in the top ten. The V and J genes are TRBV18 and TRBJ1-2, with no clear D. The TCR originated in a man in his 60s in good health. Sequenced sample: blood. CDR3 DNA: TGTGCCAGCTCACCACCGGTAGGCAGGCTCTATGGCTACACCTTC. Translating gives CASSPPVGRLYGYTF.